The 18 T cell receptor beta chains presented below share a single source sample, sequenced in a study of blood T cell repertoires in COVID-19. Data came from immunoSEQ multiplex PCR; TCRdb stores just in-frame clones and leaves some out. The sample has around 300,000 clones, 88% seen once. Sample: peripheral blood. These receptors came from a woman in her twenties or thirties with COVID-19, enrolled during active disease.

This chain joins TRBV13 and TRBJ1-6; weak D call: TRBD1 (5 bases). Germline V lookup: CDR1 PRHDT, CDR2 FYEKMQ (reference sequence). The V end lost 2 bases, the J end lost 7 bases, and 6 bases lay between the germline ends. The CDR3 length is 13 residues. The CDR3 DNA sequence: TGTGCCAGCAGCTTACGGGGGAATTCACCCCTCCACTTT. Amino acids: CASSLRGNSPLHF.

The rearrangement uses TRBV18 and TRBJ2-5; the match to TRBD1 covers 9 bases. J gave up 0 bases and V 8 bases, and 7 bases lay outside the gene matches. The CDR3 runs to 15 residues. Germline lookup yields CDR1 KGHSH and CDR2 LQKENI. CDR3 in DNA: TGTGCCAGCCGAACCGGGACAGGGTACCAAGAGACCCAGTACTTC. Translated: CASRTGTGYQETQYF.

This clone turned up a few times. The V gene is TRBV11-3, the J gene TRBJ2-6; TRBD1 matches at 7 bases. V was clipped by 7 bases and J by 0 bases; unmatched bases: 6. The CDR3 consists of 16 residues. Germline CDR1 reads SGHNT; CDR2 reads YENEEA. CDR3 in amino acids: CASKPGQSSGANVLTF. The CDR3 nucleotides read TGTGCCAGCAAACCGGGACAGAGCTCTGGGGCCAACGTCCTGACTTTC.

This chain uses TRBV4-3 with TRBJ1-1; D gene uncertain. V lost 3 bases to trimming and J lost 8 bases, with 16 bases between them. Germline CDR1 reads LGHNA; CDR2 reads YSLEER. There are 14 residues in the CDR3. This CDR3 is CASSQRRVPEEAFF. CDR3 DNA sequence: TGCGCCAGCAGCCAGCGCCGGGTCCCGGAGGAAGCTTTCTTT.

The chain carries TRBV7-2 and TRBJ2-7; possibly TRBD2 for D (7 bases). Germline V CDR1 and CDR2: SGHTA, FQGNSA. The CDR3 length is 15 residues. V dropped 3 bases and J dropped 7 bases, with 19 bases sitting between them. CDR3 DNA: TGTGCCAGCAGCTTGGGGGGGCTCGATCGGAAAGAGCAGTACTTC. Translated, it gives CASSLGGLDRKEQYF.

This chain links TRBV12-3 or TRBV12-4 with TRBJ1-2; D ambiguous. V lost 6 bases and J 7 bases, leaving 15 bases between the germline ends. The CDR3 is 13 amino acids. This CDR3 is CASSNRAAVGYTF. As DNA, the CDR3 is TGTGCCAGCAGCAATAGAGCGGCAGTTGGCTACACCTTC.

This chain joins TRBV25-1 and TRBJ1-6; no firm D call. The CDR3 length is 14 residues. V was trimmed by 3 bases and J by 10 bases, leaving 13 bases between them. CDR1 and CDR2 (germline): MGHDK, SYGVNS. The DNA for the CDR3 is TGTGCCAGCAGTGAGGAGTCGGGGTCCTCACCCCTCCACTTT. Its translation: CASSEESGSSPLHF.

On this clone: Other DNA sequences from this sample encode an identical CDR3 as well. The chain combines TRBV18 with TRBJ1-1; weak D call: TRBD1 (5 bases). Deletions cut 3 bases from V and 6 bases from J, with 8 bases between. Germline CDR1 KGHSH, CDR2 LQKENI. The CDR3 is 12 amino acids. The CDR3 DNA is TGTGCCAGCTCACCGGACACTTCTGAAGCTTTCTTT. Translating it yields CASSPDTSEAFF.

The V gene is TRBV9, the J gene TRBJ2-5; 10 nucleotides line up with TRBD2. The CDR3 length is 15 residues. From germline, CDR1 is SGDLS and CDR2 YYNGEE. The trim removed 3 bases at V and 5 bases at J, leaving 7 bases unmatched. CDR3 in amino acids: CASSGLAGAGETQYF. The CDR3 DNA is TGTGCCAGCAGCGGCCTAGCGGGGGCCGGGGAGACCCAGTACTTC.

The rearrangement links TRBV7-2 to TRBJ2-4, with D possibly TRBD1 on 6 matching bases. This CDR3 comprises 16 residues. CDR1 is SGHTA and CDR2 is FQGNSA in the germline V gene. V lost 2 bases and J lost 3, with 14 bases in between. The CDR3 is CASSLNQGFSKNIQYF. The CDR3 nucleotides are TGTGCCAGCAGCTTAAATCAGGGGTTTAGCAAAAACATTCAGTACTTC.

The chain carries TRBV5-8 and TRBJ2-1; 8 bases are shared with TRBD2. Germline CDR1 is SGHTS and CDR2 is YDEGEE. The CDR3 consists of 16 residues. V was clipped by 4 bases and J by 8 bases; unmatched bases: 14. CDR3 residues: CASSPRLRGVWDEQFF. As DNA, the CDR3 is TGTGCCAGCAGCCCCCGGTTGCGGGGGGTCTGGGATGAGCAGTTCTTC.

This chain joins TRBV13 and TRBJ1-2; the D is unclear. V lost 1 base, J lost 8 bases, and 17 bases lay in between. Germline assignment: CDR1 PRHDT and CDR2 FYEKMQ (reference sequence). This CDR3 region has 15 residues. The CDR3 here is CASSLERKLPEGYTF. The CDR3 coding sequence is TGTGCCAGCAGCTTAGAACGTAAGCTTCCGGAGGGCTACACCTTC.

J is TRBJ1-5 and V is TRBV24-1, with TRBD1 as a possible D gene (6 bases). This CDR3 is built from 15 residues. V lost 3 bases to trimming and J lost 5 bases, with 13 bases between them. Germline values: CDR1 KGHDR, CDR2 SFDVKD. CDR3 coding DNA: TGTGCCACCAGTGATCAAAGGGGGGGAGATCAGCCCCAGCATTTT. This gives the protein CATSDQRGGDQPQHF.

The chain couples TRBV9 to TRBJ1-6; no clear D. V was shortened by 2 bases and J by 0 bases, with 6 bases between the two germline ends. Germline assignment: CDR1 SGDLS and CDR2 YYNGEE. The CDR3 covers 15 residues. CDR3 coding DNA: TGTGCCAGCAGCGTGAGGAGCTCCTATAATTCACCCCTCCACTTT. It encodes CASSVRSSYNSPLHF. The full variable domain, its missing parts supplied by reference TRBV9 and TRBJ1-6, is DSGVTQTPKHLITATGQRVTLRCSPRSGDLSVYWYQQSLDQGLQFLIQYYNGEERAKGNILERFSAQQFPDLHSELNLSSLELGDSALYFCASSVRSSYNSPLHFGNGTRLTVT.

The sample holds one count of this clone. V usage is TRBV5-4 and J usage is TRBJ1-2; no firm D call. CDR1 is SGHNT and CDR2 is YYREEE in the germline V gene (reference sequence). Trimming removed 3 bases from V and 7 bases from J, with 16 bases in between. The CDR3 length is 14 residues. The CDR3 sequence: CASSCLTGECGYTF. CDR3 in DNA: TGTGCCAGCAGCTGCCTTACCGGGGAGTGTGGCTACACCTTC.

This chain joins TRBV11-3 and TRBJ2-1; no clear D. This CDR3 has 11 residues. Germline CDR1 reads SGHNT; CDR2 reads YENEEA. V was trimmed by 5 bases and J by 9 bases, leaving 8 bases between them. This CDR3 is CASSLVSEQFF. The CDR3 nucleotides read TGTGCCAGCAGCCTTGTCAGTGAGCAGTTCTTC.

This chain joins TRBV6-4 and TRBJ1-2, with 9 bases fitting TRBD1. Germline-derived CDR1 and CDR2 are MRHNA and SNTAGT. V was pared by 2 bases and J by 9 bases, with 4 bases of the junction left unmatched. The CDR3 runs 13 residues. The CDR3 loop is CASSDGTGLRYTF. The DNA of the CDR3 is TGTGCCAGCAGTGACGGGACAGGGTTGCGCTACACCTTC.

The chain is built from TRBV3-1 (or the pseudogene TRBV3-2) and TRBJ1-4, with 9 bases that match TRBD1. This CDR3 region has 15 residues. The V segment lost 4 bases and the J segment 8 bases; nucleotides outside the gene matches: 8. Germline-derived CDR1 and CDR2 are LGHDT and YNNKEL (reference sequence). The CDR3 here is CASSLTGTGSEKLFF. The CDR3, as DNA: TGTGCCAGCAGCCTAACCGGGACAGGGAGCGAAAAACTGTTTTTT.